The 8 T cell receptor beta chains presented below share a single source sample, sequenced in a study of T-cell memory formation after mild COVID-19. Each CDR3 protein is one row after TCRdb ran MiXCR on the 5' RACE reads. The data contain tens of thousands of distinct CDR3 sequences, around 13% of them seen just once; the ten biggest clones take up about 33%. Specimen: PBMCs or a T cell subset sorted from them (not recorded which). These receptors all come from an adult woman who had mild COVID-19 (a few samples of this study predate the infection). Cell type and time point are not known.

The CDR3 reads CASRRSGGAQFF. For the CDR3, the DNA is TGTGCCAGCAGACGAAGCGGGGGGGCCCAGTTCTTC. The chain recombines TRBV7-9 with TRBJ2-1; TRBD2 aligns across 10 bases. Germline V lookup: CDR1 SEHNR, CDR2 FQNEAQ (reference sequence). V shed 6 bases, J shed 13 bases, and the junction held 6 bases outside the gene matches. This CDR3 comprises 12 residues.

The V gene is TRBV7-6, the J gene TRBJ1-1; 7 nucleotides line up with TRBD1. The length of the CDR3 is 13 residues. CDR1 is SGHVS, CDR2 FNYEAQ, per germline. V dropped 10 bases and J dropped 4; count of bases not matched to a gene: 9. The CDR3 region is CATRGEFGTEAFF. The CDR3 coding sequence is TGTGCCACCAGGGGGGAATTCGGCACTGAAGCTTTCTTT.

This clonotype was seen repeatedly, ten times or more. The CDR3 protein is CASSQDPGSSYEQYF. DNA for the CDR3: TGTGCCAGCAGCCAAGATCCCGGGAGCTCCTACGAGCAGTACTTC. The chain has TRBV4-2 and TRBJ2-7; TRBD2 might be the D (6 bases). V was shortened by 0 bases and J by 0 bases, with 9 bases between the two germline ends. Germline CDR1 and CDR2: LGHNA and YNFKEQ. This CDR3 spans 15 amino acids.

This clonotype was seen more than once but under ten times. J is TRBJ1-1 and V is TRBV15, with 8 bases identical to TRBD1. The V and J ends lost 2 bases and 1 base, in that order; junction bases with no gene match: 6. The CDR3 contains 16 residues. Germline V gene data show CDR1 as LNHNV and CDR2 as YYDKDF (reference sequence). The CDR3 DNA sequence: TGTGCCACCAGCAGACCTAGGACAGGGTCGAACACTGAAGCTTTCTTT. Translated: CATSRPRTGSNTEAFF.

The chain uses TRBV7-8 and TRBJ2-5; unclear D gene. The germline gives CDR1 SGHVS, CDR2 FQNEAQ. V lost 1 base to trimming and J lost 5 bases, with 14 bases between them. The CDR3 extends over 15 amino acids. This CDR3 is CASSLEGASWETQYF. The CDR3 DNA is TGTGCCAGCAGCTTAGAAGGTGCCTCCTGGGAGACCCAGTACTTC.

The chain recombines TRBV15 with TRBJ2-5, with 9 bases that match TRBD1. Germline V gene lookup returns CDR1 LNHNV and CDR2 YYDKDF (reference sequence). With V trimmed by 9 bases and J by 5 bases, 4 bases remained unmatched. This CDR3 is built from 12 residues. This CDR3 is CATGTGRETQYF. The CDR3 coding sequence is TGTGCCACTGGGACAGGGAGGGAGACCCAGTACTTC.

This clonotype was picked up a small number of times. The chain links TRBV12-3 or TRBV12-4 to TRBJ2-5, with 8 bases fitting TRBD2. The CDR3 covers 15 residues. V trimming: 6 bases; J trimming: 1 base; junction bases outside the gene matches: 7. The CDR3 nucleotides read TGTGCCAGCAGCTCACCACTAGCGGCCCAAGAGACCCAGTACTTC. It translates to CASSSPLAAQETQYF.

The chain couples TRBV29-1 to TRBJ2-7; 13 nucleotides line up with TRBD2. Per germline, CDR1 SQVTM and CDR2 ANQGSEA. CDR3 size: 15 residues. With 7 bases clipped from V and 0 bases from J, the junction kept 6 bases outside the gene matches. The CDR3 reads CSGLGLAGTSYEQYF. The CDR3 DNA reads as TGCAGCGGGTTGGGACTAGCGGGGACCTCCTACGAGCAGTACTTC.